This TCR beta chain was retrieved from a study of shared clonotypes between healthy human individuals. Only in-frame clones appear in the TCRdb table, and some are missing; sequencing was by immunoSEQ multiplex PCR. The repertoire holds about 1.1 million clones, with 70% to 85% as singletons. Specimen: memory CD4+ T cells from PBMCs. Described subset: CD45RA-negative fraction. The receptor's source is a man younger than 35 in good health. Some clones in this sample may be carry-over from other donors' samples.

The CDR3 loop is CASSDQTYEQYF. CDR3 DNA: TGTGCCAGCAGTGACCAGACCTACGAGCAGTACTTC. The chain employs TRBV6-4 and TRBJ2-7; D is ambiguous. Trimming cost V 2 bases and J 2 bases, with 4 bases left between them. CDR1 MRHNA and CDR2 SNTAGT come from the germline V gene. The CDR3 has 12 amino acids.